What follows are 28 T cell receptor beta chains derived from one specimen sequenced in a study of metastatic and nonmetastatic thyroid tumors. Patients were all untreated before their thyroid surgery. TCRdb re-analyzed the PCR reads through MiXCR. The table includes 20,000 to 25,000 clones, more than 9% detected once. Sequencing input: blood. The source is a male donor with papillary thyroid cancer or a benign thyroid nodule (not recorded which). Some clones in this sample may be carry-over from other donors' samples.

This clone has ten or more counts. The chain has TRBV18 and TRBJ2-7, with D unresolved. V lost 3 bases and J lost 5, with 14 bases in between. The CDR3 covers 14 residues. Germline assignment: CDR1 KGHSH and CDR2 LQKENI. The CDR3 loop is CASSPGSYADEQYF. Here the CDR3 DNA reads TGTGCCAGCTCACCTGGATCATACGCCGACGAGCAGTACTTC.

Ten or more counts support this clone. J is TRBJ1-4 and V is TRBV9; 7 bases are a match to TRBD1. Germline lookup yields CDR1 SGDLS and CDR2 YYNGEE. V dropped 4 bases and J dropped 0; count of bases not matched to a gene: 3. The CDR3 sequence is 15 residues long. CDR3: CASSSTGATNEKLFF. In DNA, the CDR3 is TGTGCCAGCAGCTCTACAGGGGCAACTAATGAAAAACTGTTTTTT.

This chain connects TRBV28 to TRBJ2-1, with D possibly TRBD2 on 6 matching bases. The V end was cut by 9 bases, the J end by 1 base, with 13 bases between. CDR1 MDHEN and CDR2 SYDVKM come from the germline V gene. The CDR3 covers 14 residues. The CDR3 here is CASSPGESYNEQFF. The CDR3 coding sequence is TGTGCCAGTAGCCCGGGAGAGTCCTACAATGAGCAGTTCTTC. The complete variable domain, with remaining parts taken from reference TRBV28 and TRBJ2-1, reads DVKVTQSSRYLVKRTGEKVFLECVQDMDHENMFWYRQDPGLGLRLIYFSYDVKMKEKGDIPEGYSVSREKKERFSLILESASTNQTSMYLCASSPGESYNEQFFGPGTRLTVL.

This clone has at least ten counts. V is TRBV19 and J is TRBJ1-3; D might be TRBD1 (5 bases). Trimming took 5 bases from V and 0 from J, leaving 14 bases between them. The CDR3 totals 16 residues. Germline values: CDR1 LNHDA, CDR2 SQIVND (reference sequence). Here the CDR3 reads CASSFGASGSGNTIYF. The CDR3 DNA reads as TGTGCCAGTAGTTTCGGGGCCAGTGGCTCTGGAAACACCATATATTTT.

V gene TRBV3-1 combines with J gene TRBJ2-3; TRBD1 might be the D (5 bases). The CDR3 length is 17 residues. Germline loops: CDR1 LGHDT, CDR2 YNNKEL (reference sequence). V lost 0 bases, J lost 2 bases, and 15 bases lay in between. CDR3 sequence (DNA): TGTGCCAGCAGCCAAGATCGCCCCATGACAGTCACAGATACGCAGTATTTT. Protein sequence: CASSQDRPMTVTDTQYF.

This clone is categorized as medium-sized. V gene TRBV30 combines with J gene TRBJ1-2; weak D call: TRBD1 (5 bases). The CDR3 is 13 residues long. Germline V lookup: CDR1 GTSNPN, CDR2 SVGIG (reference sequence). Trimming pared 4 bases from V and 4 bases from J, leaving 13 bases between. The CDR3 region has the DNA TGTGCCTGGACTGAACAGGTGCTCTATGGCTACACCTTC. Protein: CAWTEQVLYGYTF.

This clone was counted many times. It may be a read error: a sequence one base away is much more abundant. V gene TRBV6-4 combines with J gene TRBJ2-1; D uncertain. This CDR3 comprises 13 residues. The germline V gene encodes CDR1 MRHNA and CDR2 SNTAGT. The CDR3 spells CAGSDSQENEQFF. The CDR3 DNA follows: TGTGCCGGCAGTGACTCGCAGGAAAATGAGCAGTTCTTC.

V is TRBV28 and J is TRBJ2-7, with 9 bases lining up with TRBD2. The CDR3 spans 14 residues. CDR1 is MDHEN, CDR2 SYDVKM, per germline. V was clipped by 6 bases and J by 4 bases; unmatched bases: 7. CDR3 in DNA: TGTGCCAGCAGAGGTAGCGGGAGTTGGTACGAGCAGTACTTC. Protein: CASRGSGSWYEQYF.

The V gene is TRBV30, the J gene TRBJ2-7; 10 positions match TRBD2. CDR1 GTSNPN and CDR2 SVGIG come from the germline V gene (reference sequence). The length of the CDR3 is 17 residues. V trimming: 3 bases; J trimming: 2 bases; junction bases outside the gene matches: 13. The CDR3 region has the DNA TGTGCCTGGAGAAGAGCGGGAGGGCTCCGAGGGGCCTACGAGCAGTACTTC. Its protein is CAWRRAGGLRGAYEQYF.

The sample holds many counts of this clone. The gene calls are TRBV10-1 and TRBJ2-3, with D unclear. Trimming removed 1 base from V and 2 bases from J, with 10 bases in between. Looked up from germline, CDR1 is WNHNN and CDR2 is SYGVQD (reference sequence). The CDR3 is 15 amino acids. This CDR3 is CASSEFGGDTDTQYF. As DNA, the CDR3 is TGCGCCAGCAGTGAGTTTGGTGGGGACACAGATACGCAGTATTTT.

This clone was detected ten times or more. This sequence joins TRBV20-1 and TRBJ2-5; maybe TRBD1 (6 bases). The CDR3 loop spans 17 amino acids. The V and J ends lost 4 bases and 1 base respectively, with 22 bases between them. Germline V gene lookup returns CDR1 DFQATT and CDR2 SNEGSKA (reference sequence). The CDR3 protein is CSANVFSGVSLQETQYF. In DNA, the CDR3 is TGCAGTGCTAACGTTTTTTCAGGGGTTAGTCTCCAAGAGACCCAGTACTTC.

The chain recombines TRBV9 with TRBJ2-7; TRBD2 agrees at 16 bases. V lost 3 bases, J lost 4 bases, and 1 base stayed unmatched. Germline V lookup: CDR1 SGDLS, CDR2 YYNGEE. This CDR3 has 15 residues. The CDR3 nucleotides are TGTGCCAGCAGCGAGGGACTAGCGGGAGGGTACGAGCAGTACTTC. Amino acids: CASSEGLAGGYEQYF.

This clone has at least ten counts. This sequence joins TRBV20-1 and TRBJ1-1; 8 nucleotides line up with TRBD1. Germline CDR1 is DFQATT and CDR2 is SNEGSKA (reference sequence). Unmatched junction bases numbered 7, after V lost 5 bases and J lost 2 bases. The CDR3 length is 14 residues. CDR3 DNA sequence: TGCAGTGCTGTTCAGGGGGCGCGAAACACTGAAGCTTTCTTT. Protein: CSAVQGARNTEAFF.

This clone was recorded at least ten times. The chain uses TRBV29-1 and TRBJ2-2, with D unclear. V was shortened by 0 bases and J by 7 bases, with 9 bases between the two germline ends. Germline values: CDR1 SQVTM, CDR2 ANQGSEA. CDR3 length equals 13 residues. The CDR3 bases are TGCAGCGTTGAAGATATGGTTATCGGGGAGCTGTTTTTT. Its translation: CSVEDMVIGELFF.

Sample share makes this clone medium-sized (0.01 to 0.1%). The V gene is TRBV27, the J gene TRBJ2-6, with a possible D match to TRBD1 (5 bases). In germline, CDR1 is MNHEY, CDR2 SMNVEV (reference sequence). Trimming pared 8 bases from V and 0 bases from J, leaving 11 bases between. The CDR3 spans 15 residues. In DNA form, the CDR3 reads TGTGCCAGCGGATTAGACAGCTCTGGGGCCAACGTCCTGACTTTC. This translates into CASGLDSSGANVLTF.

CDR3 in amino acids: CSASPGLAGVLSYNEQFF. The CDR3 nucleotides read TGCAGTGCTAGCCCGGGACTAGCTGGAGTGCTCTCCTACAATGAGCAGTTCTTC. This sequence joins TRBV20-1 and TRBJ2-1; 9 bases agree with TRBD2. This CDR3 has 18 residues. Germline loops: CDR1 DFQATT, CDR2 SNEGSKA (reference sequence). The trim removed 3 bases at V and 0 bases at J, leaving 12 bases unmatched.

Relative to its sample, this clone is medium-sized. The chain is built from TRBV6-1 and TRBJ2-1; D may be TRBD2 (5 bases). Germline V gene lookup returns CDR1 MNHNS and CDR2 SASEGT. There are 13 residues in the CDR3. Trimming shortened V by 0 bases and J by 6 bases, and 6 bases separated the two germline ends. This CDR3 reads CASSEAGVNEQFF. CDR3 coding DNA: TGTGCCAGCAGTGAAGCGGGAGTCAATGAGCAGTTCTTC.

V and J are TRBV30 and TRBJ1-2, with D maybe TRBD1 (5 bases). In germline, CDR1 is GTSNPN, CDR2 SVGIG (reference sequence). Trimming cost V 4 bases and J 0 bases, with 21 bases left between them. This CDR3 contains 17 residues. The CDR3 DNA reads as TGTGCCTGGACCACAAAATATGACAGTGAGCCTAACTATGGCTACACCTTC. This gives the protein CAWTTKYDSEPNYGYTF.

This clone was observed many times. This chain joins TRBV25-1 and TRBJ1-4; TRBD1 is a possible D gene (5 bases). The CDR3 length is 15 residues. Trimming removed 7 bases at V and 5 bases at J, with 17 bases between. Germline V gives CDR1 MGHDK, CDR2 SYGVNS. The CDR3 sequence: CASTDSWGGNEKLFF. CDR3 nucleotide sequence: TGTGCCAGCACCGATTCTTGGGGGGGGAATGAAAAACTGTTTTTT.

This clone is termed medium-sized (0.01 to 0.1%). The rearrangement uses TRBV6-1 and TRBJ2-3; D is possibly TRBD2 (5 bases). The CDR3 runs 12 residues. V was trimmed by 11 bases and J by 1 base, leaving 10 bases between them. CDR1 MNHNS and CDR2 SASEGT come from the germline V gene. The CDR3 loop is CASSGGTDTQYF. In nucleotides, the CDR3 is TGTGCCTCCTCCGGGGGCACAGATACGCAGTATTTT.

This clone has a count of ten or more. This chain links TRBV3-1 with TRBJ1-1, with D uncertain. From germline, CDR1 is LGHDT and CDR2 YNNKEL (reference sequence). This CDR3 spans 14 amino acids. Trimming stripped 1 base from V and 6 bases from J, with 12 bases between. Written as DNA, the CDR3 is TGTGCCAGCAGCCAAGCGAGCACCGGGTCTGAAGCTTTCTTT. Translated, it gives CASSQASTGSEAFF.

This clone was seen only a few times. The chain combines TRBV11-1 with TRBJ1-3, with a tentative D call TRBD1 (5 bases). V was pared by 4 bases and J by 2 bases, with 15 bases between. In germline, CDR1 is SGHAT, CDR2 FQDESV (reference sequence). The CDR3 spans 16 residues. Here the CDR3 reads CASSSDTGTAGNTIYF. As DNA, the CDR3 is TGTGCCAGCAGCTCCGACACCGGGACGGCTGGAAACACCATATATTTT.

This clone was counted many times. The rearrangement uses TRBV2 and TRBJ2-1; 9 bases match TRBD2. CDR3 length: 15 amino acids. The J segment lost 10 bases and the V segment lost 3 bases, leaving 10 bases of the junction unmatched. Per germline, CDR1 SNHLY and CDR2 FYNNEI. CDR3 nucleotide sequence: TGTGCCAGCAGTGATACGGCGGGAGGGCCCCGGGAGCAGTTCTTC. The encoded protein is CASSDTAGGPREQFF.

This clone was detected ten times or more. A junction end diverges from the germline sequence, so it may reflect a read error. The CDR3 bases are TGTGCCTGCAGTCCCCATACAGGGGGTAGGACTGAAGCTTTCTTT. Amino acids: CACSPHTGGRTEAFF. The chain recombines TRBV28 with TRBJ1-1, with 8 bases identical to TRBD1. Germline assignment: CDR1 MDHEN and CDR2 SYDVKM. This CDR3 spans 15 amino acids.

This clone was seen many times. The V gene is TRBV5-5, the J gene TRBJ2-2; D possibly corresponds to TRBD2 (5 bases). Germline values: CDR1 SGHKS, CDR2 YYEKEE (reference sequence). V gave up 4 bases and J gave up 5 bases, with 6 bases separating them. The CDR3 covers 12 residues. CDR3 in amino acids: CASSRGTGELFF. The CDR3 DNA reads as TGTGCCAGCAGCAGAGGGACCGGGGAGCTGTTTTTT.

In this sample, this clone is medium-sized (0.01 to 0.1%). The V and J genes are TRBV15 and TRBJ2-1; 10 positions agree with TRBD2. J was trimmed by 7 bases and V by 1 base; bases with no gene match: 7. This CDR3 region has 16 residues. Germline CDR1 reads LNHNV; CDR2 reads YYDKDF (reference sequence). The CDR3 DNA sequence: TGTGCCACCAGCAGAGGGAGCGGGAGGGCCGCGAATGAGCAGTTCTTC. Translating it yields CATSRGSGRAANEQFF.

In this sample, this clone is medium-sized (0.01 to 0.1%). J is TRBJ2-1 and V is TRBV19, with TRBD2 matching over 10 bases. With 1 base clipped from V and 5 bases from J, the junction kept 2 bases outside the gene matches. Germline-derived CDR1 and CDR2 are LNHDA and SQIVND (reference sequence). The CDR3 loop spans 15 amino acids. The CDR3 DNA reads TGTGCCAGTAGTATAGCTCTAGCGGGAGACAATGAGCAGTTCTTC. It codes for CASSIALAGDNEQFF.

This chain connects TRBV28 to TRBJ2-7; the D is unclear. CDR1 and CDR2 (germline): MDHEN, SYDVKM. The CDR3 contains 12 residues. V was shortened by 3 bases and J by 3 bases, with 6 bases between the two germline ends. The CDR3 spells CASSFQNYEQYF. CDR3 nucleotide sequence: TGTGCCAGCAGTTTTCAGAACTACGAGCAGTACTTC.